This TCR beta chain was documented in a study of blood T cell repertoires in COVID-19. Using immunoSEQ multiplex PCR, the repertoire was profiled, and TCRdb retains in-frame clones only, with some absent. The sample holds over 60,000 clones; over 75% are singletons and the top ten take 11%. The sequenced sample was peripheral blood. All receptors derive from a man between 65 and 85 years old with active or convalescent COVID-19.

The rearrangement joins TRBV14 to TRBJ1-3; D gene unclear. Deletions cut 4 bases from V and 4 bases from J, with 14 bases between. The CDR3 is made up of 15 amino acids. Per germline, CDR1 SGHDN and CDR2 FVKESK. For the CDR3, the DNA is TGTGCCAGCAGCCCCTTCGAGGGAGGCGGAAACACCATATATTTT. The encoded protein is CASSPFEGGGNTIYF.